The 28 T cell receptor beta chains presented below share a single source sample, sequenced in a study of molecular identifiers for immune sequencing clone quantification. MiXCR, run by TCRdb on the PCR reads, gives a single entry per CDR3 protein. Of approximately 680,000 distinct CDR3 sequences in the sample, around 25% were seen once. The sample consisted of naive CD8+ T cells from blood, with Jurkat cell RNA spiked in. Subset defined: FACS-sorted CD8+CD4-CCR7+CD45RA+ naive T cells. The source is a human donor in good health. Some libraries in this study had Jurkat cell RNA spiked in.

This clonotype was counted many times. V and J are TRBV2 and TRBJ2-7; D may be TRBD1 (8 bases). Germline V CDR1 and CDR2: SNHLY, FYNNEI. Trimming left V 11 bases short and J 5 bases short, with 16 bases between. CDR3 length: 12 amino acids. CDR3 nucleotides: TGTGCCCGGGGGGACAGGAGTAACGAGCAGTACTTC. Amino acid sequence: CARGDRSNEQYF.

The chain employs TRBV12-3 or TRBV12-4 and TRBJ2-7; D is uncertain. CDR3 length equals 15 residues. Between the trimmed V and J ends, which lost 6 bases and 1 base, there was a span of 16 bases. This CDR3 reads CASSLAPRASYEQYF. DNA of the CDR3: TGTGCCAGCAGCCTTGCCCCTAGGGCTTCCTACGAGCAGTACTTC.

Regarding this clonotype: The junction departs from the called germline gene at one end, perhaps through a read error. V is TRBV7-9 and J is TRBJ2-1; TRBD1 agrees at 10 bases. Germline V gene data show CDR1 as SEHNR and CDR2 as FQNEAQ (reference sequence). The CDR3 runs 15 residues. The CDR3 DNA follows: TGTGCCAGCAACTTAGGGGACAGGGGCCACTATGAGCAGTTCTTC. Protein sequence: CASNLGDRGHYEQFF.

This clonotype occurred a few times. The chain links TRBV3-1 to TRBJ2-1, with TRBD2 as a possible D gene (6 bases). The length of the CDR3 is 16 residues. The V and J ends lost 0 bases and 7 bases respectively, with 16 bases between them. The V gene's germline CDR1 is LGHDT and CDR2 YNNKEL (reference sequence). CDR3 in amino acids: CASSQDRDSMRNEQFF. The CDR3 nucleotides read TGTGCCAGCAGCCAAGACCGGGACTCGATGAGGAATGAGCAGTTCTTC.

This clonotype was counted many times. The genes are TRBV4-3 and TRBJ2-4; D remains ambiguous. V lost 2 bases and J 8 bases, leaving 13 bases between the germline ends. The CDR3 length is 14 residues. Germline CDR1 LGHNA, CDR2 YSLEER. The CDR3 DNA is TGCGCCAGCAGCCAAAGCACTCTCTTGGACATTCAGTACTTC. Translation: CASSQSTLLDIQYF.

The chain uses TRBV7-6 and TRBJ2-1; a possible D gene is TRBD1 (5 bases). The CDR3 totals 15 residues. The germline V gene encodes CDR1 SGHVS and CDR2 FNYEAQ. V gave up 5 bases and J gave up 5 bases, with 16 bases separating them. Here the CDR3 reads CASSQGPDTNNEQFF. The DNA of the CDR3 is TGTGCCAGCAGCCAAGGCCCGGACACGAACAATGAGCAGTTCTTC.

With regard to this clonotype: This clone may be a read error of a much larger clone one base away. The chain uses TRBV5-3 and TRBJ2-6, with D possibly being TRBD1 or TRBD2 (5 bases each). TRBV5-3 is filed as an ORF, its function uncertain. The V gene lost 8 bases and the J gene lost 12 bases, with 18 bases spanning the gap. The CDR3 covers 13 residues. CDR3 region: CASSNRGPIVLTF. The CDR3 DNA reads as TGTGCCAGCAGCAACCGGGGCCCCATCGTCCTGACTTTC.

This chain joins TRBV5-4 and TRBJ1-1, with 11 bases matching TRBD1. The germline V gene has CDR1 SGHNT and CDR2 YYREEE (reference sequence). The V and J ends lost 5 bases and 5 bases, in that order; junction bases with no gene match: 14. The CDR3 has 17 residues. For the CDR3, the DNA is TGTGCCAGCAGTCAAATTCCGGGACAGGGGGATGGTACTGAAGCTTTCTTT. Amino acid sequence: CASSQIPGQGDGTEAFF.

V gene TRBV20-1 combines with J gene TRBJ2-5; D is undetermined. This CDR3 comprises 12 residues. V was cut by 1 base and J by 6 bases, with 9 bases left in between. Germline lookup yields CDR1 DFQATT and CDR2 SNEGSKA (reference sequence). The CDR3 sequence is CSARVTLQTQYF. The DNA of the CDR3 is TGCAGTGCTAGAGTAACGTTGCAGACCCAGTACTTC.

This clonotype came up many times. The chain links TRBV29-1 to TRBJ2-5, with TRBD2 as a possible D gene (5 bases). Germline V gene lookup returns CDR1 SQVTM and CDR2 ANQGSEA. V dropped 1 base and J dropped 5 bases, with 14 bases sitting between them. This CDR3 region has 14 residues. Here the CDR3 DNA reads TGCAGCGTTGAAGGGGAGAATGGTATGGAGACCCAGTACTTC. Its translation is CSVEGENGMETQYF.

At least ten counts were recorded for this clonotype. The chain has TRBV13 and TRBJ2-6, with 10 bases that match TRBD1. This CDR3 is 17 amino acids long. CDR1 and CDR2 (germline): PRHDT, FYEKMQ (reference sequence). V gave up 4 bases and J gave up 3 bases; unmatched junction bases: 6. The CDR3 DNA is TGTGCCAGCAGCTCCGGACAGGGGGGGATTGGGGCCAACGTCCTGACTTTC. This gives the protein CASSSGQGGIGANVLTF.

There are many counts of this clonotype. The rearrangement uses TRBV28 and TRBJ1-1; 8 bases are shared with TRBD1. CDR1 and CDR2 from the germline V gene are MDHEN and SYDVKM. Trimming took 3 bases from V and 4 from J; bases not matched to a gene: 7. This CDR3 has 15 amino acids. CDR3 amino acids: CASSFPDRDSTEAFF. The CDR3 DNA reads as TGTGCCAGCAGTTTCCCGGACAGGGATAGCACTGAAGCTTTCTTT.

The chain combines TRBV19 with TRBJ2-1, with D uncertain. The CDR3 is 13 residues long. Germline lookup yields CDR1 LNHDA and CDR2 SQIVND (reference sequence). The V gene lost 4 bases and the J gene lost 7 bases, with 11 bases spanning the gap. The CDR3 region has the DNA TGTGCCAGTAGTACCTCCTTGCTGAATGAGCAGTTCTTC. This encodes CASSTSLLNEQFF.

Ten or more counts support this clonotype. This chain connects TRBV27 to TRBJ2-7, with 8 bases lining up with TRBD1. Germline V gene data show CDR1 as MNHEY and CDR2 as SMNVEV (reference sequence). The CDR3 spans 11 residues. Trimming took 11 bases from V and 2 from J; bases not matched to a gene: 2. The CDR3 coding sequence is TGTGCCGTACAGGGGGCCTACGAGCAGTACTTC. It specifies CAVQGAYEQYF.

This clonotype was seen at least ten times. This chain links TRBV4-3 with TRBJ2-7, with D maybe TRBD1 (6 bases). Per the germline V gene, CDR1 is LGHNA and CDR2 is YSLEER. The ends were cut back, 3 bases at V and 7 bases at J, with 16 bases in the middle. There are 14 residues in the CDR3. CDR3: CASSQKGDSREQYF. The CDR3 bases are TGCGCCAGCAGCCAGAAGGGGGATTCTCGAGAGCAGTACTTC.

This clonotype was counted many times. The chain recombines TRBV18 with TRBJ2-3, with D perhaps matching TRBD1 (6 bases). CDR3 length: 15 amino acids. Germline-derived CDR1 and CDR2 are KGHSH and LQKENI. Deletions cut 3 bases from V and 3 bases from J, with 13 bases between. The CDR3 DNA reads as TGTGCCAGCTCACCGACGAGGGACAAAACAGATACGCAGTATTTT. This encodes CASSPTRDKTDTQYF.

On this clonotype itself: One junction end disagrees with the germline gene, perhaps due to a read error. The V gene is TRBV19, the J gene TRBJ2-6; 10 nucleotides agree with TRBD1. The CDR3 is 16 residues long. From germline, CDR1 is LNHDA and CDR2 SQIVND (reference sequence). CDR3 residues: CASNPGTGAGANVLPF. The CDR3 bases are TGTGCCAGCAACCCGGGGACAGGGGCTGGGGCCAACGTCCTGCCTTTC. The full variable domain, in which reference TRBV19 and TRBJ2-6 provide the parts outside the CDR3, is DGGITQSPKYLFRKEGQNVTLSCEQNLNHDAMYWYRQDPGQGLRLIYYSQIVNDFQKGDIAEGYSVSREKKESFPLTVTSAQKNPTAFYLCASNPGTGAGANVLPFGAGSRLTVL.

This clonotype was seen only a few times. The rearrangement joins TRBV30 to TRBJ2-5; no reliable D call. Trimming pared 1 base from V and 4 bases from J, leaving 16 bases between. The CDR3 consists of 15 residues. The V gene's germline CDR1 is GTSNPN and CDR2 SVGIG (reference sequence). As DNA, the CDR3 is TGTGCCTGGAGTGCAGGACCCAACCCTCCAGAGACCCAGTACTTC. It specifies CAWSAGPNPPETQYF.

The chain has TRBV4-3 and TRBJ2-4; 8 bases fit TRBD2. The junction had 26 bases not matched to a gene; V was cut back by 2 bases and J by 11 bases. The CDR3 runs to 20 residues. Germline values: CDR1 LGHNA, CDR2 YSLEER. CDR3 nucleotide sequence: TGCGCCAGCAGCCAAAACGTCTGGGACATCGTCGGACTAGCCCAACACCTTCAGTACTTC. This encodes CASSQNVWDIVGLAQHLQYF.

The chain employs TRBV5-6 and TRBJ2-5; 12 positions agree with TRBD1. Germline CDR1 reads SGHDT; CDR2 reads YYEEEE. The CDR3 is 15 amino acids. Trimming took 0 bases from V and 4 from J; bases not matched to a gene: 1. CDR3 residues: CASSLGDRGPETQYF. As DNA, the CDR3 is TGTGCCAGCAGCTTGGGGGACAGGGGGCCAGAGACCCAGTACTTC. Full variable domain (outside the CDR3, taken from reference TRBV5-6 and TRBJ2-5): DAGVTQSPTHLIKTRGQQVTLRCSPKSGHDTVSWYQQALGQGPQFIFQYYEEEERQRGNFPDRFSGHQFPNYSSELNVNALLLGDSALYLCASSLGDRGPETQYFGPGTRLLVL.

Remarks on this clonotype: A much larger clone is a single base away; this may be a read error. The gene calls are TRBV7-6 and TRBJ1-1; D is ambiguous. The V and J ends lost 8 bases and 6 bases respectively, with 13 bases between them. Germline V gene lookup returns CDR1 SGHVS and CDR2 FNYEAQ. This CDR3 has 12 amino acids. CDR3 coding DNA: TGTGCCAGCGGCCCAACCACCGCTGAAGCTTTCTTT. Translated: CASGPTTAEAFF.

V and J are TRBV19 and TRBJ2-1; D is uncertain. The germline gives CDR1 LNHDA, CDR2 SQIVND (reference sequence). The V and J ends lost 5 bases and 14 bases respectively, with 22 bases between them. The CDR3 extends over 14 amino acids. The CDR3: CASSWVSYPRIKFF. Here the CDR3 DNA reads TGTGCCAGTAGTTGGGTCTCGTACCCCCGAATAAAGTTCTTC.

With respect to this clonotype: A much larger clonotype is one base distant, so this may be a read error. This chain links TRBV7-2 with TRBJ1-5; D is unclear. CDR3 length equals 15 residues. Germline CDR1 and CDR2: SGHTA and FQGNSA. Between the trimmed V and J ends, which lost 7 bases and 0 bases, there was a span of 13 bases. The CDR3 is CASNSEINSNQPQHF. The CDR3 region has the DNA TGTGCCAGCAATTCCGAAATAAATAGCAATCAGCCCCAGCATTTT. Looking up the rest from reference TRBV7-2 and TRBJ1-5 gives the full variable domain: GAGVSQSPSNKVTEKGKDVELRCDPISGHTALYWYRQSLGQGLEFLIYFQGNSAPDKSGLPSDRFSAERTGGSVSTLTIQRTQQEDSAVYLCASNSEINSNQPQHFGDGTRLSIL.

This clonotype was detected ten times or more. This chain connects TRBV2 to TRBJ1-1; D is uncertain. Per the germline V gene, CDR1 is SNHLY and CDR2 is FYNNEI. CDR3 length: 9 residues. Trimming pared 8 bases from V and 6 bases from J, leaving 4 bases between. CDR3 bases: TGTGCCAGCGGCCCTGAAGCTTTCTTT. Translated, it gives CASGPEAFF.

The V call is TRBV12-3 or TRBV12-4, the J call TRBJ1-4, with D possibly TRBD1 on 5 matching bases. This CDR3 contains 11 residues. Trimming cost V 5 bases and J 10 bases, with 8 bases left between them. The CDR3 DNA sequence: TGTGCCAGCAGTACGCAGGGAAAACTGTTTTTT. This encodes CASSTQGKLFF.

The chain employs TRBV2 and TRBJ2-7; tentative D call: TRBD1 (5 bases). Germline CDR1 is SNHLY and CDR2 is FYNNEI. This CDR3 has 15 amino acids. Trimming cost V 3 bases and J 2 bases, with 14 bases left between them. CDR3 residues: CASSDSGALTYEQYF. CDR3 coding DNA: TGTGCCAGCAGTGATTCTGGGGCCTTGACCTACGAGCAGTACTTC. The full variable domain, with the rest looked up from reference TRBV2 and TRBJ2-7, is EPEVTQTPSHQVTQMGQEVILRCVPISNHLYFYWYRQILGQKVEFLVSFYNNEISEKSEIFDDQFSVERPDGSNFTLKIRSTKLEDSAMYFCASSDSGALTYEQYFGPGTRLTVT.

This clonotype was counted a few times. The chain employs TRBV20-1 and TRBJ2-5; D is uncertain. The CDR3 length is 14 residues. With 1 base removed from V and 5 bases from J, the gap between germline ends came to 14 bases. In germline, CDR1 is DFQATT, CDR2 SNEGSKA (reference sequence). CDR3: CSARVLGIGETQYF. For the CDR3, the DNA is TGCAGTGCTAGAGTGTTGGGCATAGGTGAGACCCAGTACTTC.

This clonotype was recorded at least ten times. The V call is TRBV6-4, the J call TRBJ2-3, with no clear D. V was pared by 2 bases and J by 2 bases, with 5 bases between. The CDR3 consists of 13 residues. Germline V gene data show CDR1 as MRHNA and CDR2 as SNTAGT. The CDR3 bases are TGTGCCAGCAGTGACACCACCACAGATACGCAGTATTTT. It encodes CASSDTTTDTQYF.